This T cell receptor beta chain originates from a study of human T cells and chemical hapten exposure. General observations from the study: Counts of expanded TCRs at PT1 were positively correlated with patch test score. Since the donors had alopecia, their immune response may not be the same as that of healthy people.

This clonotype was found many times. What it binds is unknown. Original data processing: A per-sample median of around 91,000 TCRs was observed, with counts ranging from roughly 20,000 to 750,000. MiXCR was run by TCRdb on the RACE reads, yielding one entry per CDR3 protein. These V and J calls rely on TCRdb rather than the paper's analysis. The sample lists more than 55,000 distinct CDR3 sequences, 7.5% to 10% occurring once. Time point defined: patch test 1, 2 weeks after DPC sensitization. The treatment here: therapeutic diphenylcyclopropenone sensitization with weekly scalp DPC. Donors were 18 to 70-year-old alopecia patients suitable for DPC. The V gene's germline CDR1 is SGDLS and CDR2 YYNGEE. The V end lost 0 bases, the J end lost 2 bases, and 12 bases lay between the germline ends. CDR3 length: 16 amino acids.

The source of this sequence is a woman aged 40 to 49 with alopecia areata. Some clones in this sample may be carry-over from other donors' samples. Here the sequenced sample was whole blood, taken in connection with sensitization to the hapten diphenylcyclopropenone (DPC). The chain uses TRBV9 and TRBJ2-1; D possibly corresponds to TRBD1 (6 bases). CDR3 residues: CASSVGAGVAYNEQFF. The CDR3 DNA is TGTGCCAGCAGCGTAGGAGCAGGGGTCGCCTACAATGAGCAGTTCTTC.